This TCR beta chain is from a study of PD-1 blockade in classical Hodgkin lymphoma. Notes on the study in general: Repertoires differed for reasons still undefined, possibly disease activity or prior therapy. Relapsed/refractory patients reportedly had lower baseline diversity than newly diagnosed patients.

Time point here: newly diagnosed, previously untreated cHL patient sample. PBMCs were thawed, and CD8+ T cells were then isolated from them by magnetic negative selection. With respect to this clone: Its antigen remains unknown.

The repertoire was sequenced with immunoSEQ multiplex PCR; TCRdb's copy has only in-frame clones and lacks some. The sample shows more than 12,000 clones, 90% to 95% of them seen only once. Germline values: CDR1 SGHAT, CDR2 FQDESV (reference sequence). Trimming took off 5 bases at V and 7 bases at J, with 14 bases between the two ends. This CDR3 has 13 residues. This TCR came from a human donor with classical Hodgkin lymphoma. The rearrangement links TRBV11-1 to TRBJ2-5, with D unclear. Material: CD8+ T cells from blood. The CDR3 is CASSPPPSLTQYF. The CDR3 coding sequence is TGTGCCAGCAGCCCCCCTCCCTCTTTGACCCAGTACTTC.